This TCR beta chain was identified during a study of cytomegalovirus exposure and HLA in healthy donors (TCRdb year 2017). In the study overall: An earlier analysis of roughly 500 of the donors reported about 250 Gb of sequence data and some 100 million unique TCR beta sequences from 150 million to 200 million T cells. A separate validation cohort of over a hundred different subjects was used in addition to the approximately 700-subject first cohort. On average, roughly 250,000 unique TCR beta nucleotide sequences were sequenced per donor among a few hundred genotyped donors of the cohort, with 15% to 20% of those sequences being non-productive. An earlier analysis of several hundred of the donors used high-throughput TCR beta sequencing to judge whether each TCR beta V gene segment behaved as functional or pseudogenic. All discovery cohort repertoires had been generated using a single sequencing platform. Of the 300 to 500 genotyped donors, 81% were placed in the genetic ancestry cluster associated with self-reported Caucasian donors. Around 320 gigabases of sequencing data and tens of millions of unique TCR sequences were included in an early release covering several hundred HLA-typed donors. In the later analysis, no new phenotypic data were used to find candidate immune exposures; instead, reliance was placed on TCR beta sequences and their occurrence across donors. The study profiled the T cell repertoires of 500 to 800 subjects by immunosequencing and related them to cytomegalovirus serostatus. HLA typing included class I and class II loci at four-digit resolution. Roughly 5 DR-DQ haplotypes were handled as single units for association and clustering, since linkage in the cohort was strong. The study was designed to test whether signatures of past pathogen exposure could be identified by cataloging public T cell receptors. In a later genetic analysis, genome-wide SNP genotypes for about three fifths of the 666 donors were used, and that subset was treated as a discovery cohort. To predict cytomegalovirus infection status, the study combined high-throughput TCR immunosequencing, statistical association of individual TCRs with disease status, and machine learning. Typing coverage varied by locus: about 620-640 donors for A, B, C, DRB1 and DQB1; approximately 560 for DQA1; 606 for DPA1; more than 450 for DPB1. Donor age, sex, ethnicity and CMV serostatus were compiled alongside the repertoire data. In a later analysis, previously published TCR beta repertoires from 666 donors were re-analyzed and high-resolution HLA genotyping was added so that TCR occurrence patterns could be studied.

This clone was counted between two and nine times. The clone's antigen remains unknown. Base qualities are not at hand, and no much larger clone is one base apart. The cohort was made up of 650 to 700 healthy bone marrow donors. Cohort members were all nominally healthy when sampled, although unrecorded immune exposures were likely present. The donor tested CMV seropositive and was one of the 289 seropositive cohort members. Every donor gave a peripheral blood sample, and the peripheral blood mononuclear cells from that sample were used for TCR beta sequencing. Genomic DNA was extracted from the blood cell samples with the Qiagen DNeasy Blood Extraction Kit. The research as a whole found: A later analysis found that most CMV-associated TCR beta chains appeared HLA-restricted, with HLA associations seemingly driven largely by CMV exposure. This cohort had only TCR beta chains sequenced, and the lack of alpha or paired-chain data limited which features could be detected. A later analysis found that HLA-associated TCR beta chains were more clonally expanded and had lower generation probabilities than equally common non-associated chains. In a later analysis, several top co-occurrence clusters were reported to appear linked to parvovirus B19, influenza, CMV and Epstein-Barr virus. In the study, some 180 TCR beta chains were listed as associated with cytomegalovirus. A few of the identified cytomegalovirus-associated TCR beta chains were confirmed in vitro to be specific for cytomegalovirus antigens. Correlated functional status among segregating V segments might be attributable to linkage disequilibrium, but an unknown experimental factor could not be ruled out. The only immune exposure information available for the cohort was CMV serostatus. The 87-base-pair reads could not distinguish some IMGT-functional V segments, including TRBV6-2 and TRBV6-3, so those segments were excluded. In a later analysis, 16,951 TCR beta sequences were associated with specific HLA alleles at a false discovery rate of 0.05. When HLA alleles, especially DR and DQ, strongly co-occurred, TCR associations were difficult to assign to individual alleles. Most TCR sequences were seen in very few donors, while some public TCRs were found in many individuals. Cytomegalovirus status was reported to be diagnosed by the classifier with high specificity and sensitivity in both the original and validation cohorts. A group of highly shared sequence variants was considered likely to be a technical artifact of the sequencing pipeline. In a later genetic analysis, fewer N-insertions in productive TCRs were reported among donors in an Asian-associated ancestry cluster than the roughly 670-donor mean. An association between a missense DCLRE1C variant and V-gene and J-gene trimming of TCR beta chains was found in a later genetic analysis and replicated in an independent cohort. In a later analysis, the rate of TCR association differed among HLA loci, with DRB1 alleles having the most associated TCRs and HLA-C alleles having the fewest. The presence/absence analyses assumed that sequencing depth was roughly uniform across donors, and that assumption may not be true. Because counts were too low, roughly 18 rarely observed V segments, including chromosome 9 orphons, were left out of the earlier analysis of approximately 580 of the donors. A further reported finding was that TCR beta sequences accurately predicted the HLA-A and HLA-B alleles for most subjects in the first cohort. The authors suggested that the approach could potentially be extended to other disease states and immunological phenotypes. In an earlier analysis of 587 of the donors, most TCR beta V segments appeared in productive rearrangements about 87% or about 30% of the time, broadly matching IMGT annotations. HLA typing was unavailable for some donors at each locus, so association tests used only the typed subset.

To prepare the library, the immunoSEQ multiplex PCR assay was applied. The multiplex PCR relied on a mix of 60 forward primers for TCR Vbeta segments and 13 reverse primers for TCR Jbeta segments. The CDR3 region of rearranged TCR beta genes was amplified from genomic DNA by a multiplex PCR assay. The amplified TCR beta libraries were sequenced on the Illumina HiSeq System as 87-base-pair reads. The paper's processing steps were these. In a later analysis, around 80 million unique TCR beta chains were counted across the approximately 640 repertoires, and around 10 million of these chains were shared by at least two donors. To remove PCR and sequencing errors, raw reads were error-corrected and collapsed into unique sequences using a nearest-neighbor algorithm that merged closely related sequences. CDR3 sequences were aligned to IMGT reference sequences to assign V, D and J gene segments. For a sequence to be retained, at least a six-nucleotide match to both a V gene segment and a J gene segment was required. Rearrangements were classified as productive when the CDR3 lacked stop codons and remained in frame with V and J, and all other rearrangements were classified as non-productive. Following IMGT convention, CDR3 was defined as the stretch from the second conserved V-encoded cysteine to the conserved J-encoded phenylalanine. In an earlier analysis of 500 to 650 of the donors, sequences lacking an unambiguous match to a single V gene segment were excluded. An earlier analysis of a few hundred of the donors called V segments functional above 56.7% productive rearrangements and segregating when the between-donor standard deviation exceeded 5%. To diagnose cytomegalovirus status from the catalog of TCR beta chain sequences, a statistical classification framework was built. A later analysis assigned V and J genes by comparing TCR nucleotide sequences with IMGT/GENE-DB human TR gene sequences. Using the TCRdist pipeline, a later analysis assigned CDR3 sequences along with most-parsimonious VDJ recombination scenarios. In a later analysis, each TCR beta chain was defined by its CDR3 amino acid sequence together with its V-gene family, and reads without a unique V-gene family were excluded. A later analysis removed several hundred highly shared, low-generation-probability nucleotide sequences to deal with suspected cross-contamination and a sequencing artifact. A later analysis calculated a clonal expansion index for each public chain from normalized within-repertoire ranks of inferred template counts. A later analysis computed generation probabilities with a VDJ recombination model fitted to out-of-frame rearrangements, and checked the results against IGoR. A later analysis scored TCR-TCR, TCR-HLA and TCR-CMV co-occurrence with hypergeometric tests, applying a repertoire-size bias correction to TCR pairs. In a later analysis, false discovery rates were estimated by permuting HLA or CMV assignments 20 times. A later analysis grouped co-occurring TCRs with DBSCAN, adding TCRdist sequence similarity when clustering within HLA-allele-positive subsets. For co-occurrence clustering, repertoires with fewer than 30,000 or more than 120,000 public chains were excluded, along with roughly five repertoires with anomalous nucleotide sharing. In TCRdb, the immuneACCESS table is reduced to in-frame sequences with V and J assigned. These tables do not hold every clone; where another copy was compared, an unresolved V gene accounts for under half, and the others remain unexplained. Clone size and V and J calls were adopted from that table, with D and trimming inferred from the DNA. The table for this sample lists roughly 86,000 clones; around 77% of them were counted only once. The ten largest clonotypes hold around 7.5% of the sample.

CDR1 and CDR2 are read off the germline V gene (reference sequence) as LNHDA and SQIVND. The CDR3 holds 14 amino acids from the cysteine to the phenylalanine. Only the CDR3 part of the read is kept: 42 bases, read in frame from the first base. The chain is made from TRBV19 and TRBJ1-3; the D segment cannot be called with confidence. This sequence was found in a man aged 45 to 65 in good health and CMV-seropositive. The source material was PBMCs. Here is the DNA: TGTGCTACGACGACCGGAGCGTCTGGAAACACCATATATTTT. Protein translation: CATTTGASGNTIYF.